This TCR beta chain was recorded in a study of monozygotic twins with inflammatory bowel disease. Germline V CDR1 and CDR2: LNHDA, SQIVND (reference sequence). The CDR3 is made up of 12 amino acids. TCRdb re-called the 5' RACE reads and catalogs CDR3 proteins one per entry, DNA excluded. The sample includes 200,000 to 250,000 distinct CDR3 sequences. Whole blood supplied total RNA, and T cells were not sorted. This chain links TRBV19 with TRBJ1-1; TCRdb lists TRBD1, though no DNA is available to test this call. The source of this sequence is a human donor with ulcerative colitis or Crohn's disease, or a healthy co-twin of an affected twin (not recorded which). Sample: blood. This chain's CDR3 is CAVNRRGGPAFF. The variable domain in full, with the rest retrieved from reference TRBV19 and TRBJ1-1, is DGGITQSPKYLFRKEGQNVTLSCEQNLNHDAMYWYRQDPGQGLRLIYYSQIVNDFQKGDIAEGYSVSREKKESFPLTVTSAQKNPTAFYLCAVNRRGGPAFFGQGTRLTVV.